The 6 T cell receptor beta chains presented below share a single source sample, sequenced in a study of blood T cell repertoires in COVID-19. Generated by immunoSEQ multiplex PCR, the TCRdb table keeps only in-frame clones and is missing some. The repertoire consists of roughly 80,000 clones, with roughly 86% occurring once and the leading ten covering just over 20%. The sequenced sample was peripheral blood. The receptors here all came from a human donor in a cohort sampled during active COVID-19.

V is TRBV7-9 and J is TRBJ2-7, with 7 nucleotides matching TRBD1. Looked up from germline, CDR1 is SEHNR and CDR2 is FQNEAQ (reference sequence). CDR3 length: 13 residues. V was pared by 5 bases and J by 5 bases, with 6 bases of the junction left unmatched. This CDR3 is CASSRGGLDEQYF. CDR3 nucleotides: TGTGCCAGCAGCCGAGGGGGCTTGGACGAGCAGTACTTC.

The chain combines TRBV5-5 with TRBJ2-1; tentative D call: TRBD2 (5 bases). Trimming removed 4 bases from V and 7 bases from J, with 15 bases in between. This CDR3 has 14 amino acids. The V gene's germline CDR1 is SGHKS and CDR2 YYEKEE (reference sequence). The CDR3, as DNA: TGTGCCAGCAGCGGAGGACGTCAAATAAATGAGCAGTTCTTC. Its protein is CASSGGRQINEQFF. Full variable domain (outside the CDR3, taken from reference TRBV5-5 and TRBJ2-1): DAGVTQSPTHLIKTRGQQVTLRCSPISGHKSVSWYQQVLGQGPQFIFQYYEKEERGRGNFPDRFSARQFPNYSSELNVNALLLGDSALYLCASSGGRQINEQFFGPGTRLTVL.

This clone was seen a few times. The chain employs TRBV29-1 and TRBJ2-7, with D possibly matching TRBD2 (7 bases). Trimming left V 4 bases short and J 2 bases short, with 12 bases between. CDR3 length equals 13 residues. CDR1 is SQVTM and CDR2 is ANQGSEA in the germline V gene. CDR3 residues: CSVVGGVAYEQYF. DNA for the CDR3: TGCAGCGTTGTAGGGGGGGTGGCCTACGAGCAGTACTTC.

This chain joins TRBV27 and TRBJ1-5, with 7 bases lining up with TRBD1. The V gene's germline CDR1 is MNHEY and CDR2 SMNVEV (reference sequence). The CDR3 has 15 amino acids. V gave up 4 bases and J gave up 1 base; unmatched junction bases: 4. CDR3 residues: CASSYRGTSNQPQHF. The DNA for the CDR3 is TGTGCCAGCAGTTACAGGGGAACCAGCAATCAGCCCCAGCATTTT.

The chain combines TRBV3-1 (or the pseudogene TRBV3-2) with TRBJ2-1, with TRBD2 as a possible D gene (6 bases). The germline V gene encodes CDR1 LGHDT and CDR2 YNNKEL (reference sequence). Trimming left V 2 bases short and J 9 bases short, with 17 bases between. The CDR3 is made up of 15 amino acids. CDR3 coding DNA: TGTGCCAGCAGCCAAAAAACTAGCCGGGGGAGTGAGCAGTTCTTC. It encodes CASSQKTSRGSEQFF.

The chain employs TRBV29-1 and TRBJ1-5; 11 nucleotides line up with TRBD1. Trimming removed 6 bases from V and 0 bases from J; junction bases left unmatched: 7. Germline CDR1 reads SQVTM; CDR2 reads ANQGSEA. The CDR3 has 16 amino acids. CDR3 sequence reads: CSVAGTGGNSNQPQHF. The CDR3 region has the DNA TGCAGCGTCGCGGGGACAGGGGGAAATAGCAATCAGCCCCAGCATTTT.